This paragraph reports one T cell receptor (beta chain). Its antigen is still unknown. One entry per CDR3 protein, called by TCRdb with MiXCR from the 5' RACE reads. The table records some 290,000 distinct CDR3 sequences, around 15% of them present only once. This specimen belongs to a study of T-cell memory formation after mild COVID-19. Across the study: For the most part, TCR clusters were specific to one donor.

This CDR3 spans 15 amino acids. Trimming removed 4 bases from V and 4 bases from J; junction bases left unmatched: 6. Notes on the study in general: CD4+ contracting clones were mainly CM and EM; CD8+ ones, EMRA.

The clonotype comes from a man between 18 and 35 years old who had mild COVID-19 (a few samples of this study predate the infection). Cell type and time point are not known. The chain employs TRBV12-3 or TRBV12-4 and TRBJ2-1; 8 positions agree with TRBD1. Sequenced: PBMCs or a T cell subset sorted from them (not recorded which). The CDR3 sequence is CASSSRQGKYNEQFF. CDR3 in DNA: TGTGCCAGCAGTTCCCGACAGGGGAAGTACAATGAGCAGTTCTTC.